This T cell receptor beta chain was documented in a study of human T cells and chemical hapten exposure. Germline V gene lookup returns CDR1 MDHEN and CDR2 SYDVKM. V dropped 6 bases and J dropped 3 bases, with 15 bases sitting between them. The CDR3 length is 14 residues. Described time point: patch test 1, 2 weeks after DPC sensitization. As for treatment: therapeutic diphenylcyclopropenone sensitization with weekly scalp DPC. TCRdb analysed the RACE reads with MiXCR anew, one entry per CDR3 protein. Of about 340,000 distinct CDR3 sequences listed, about 7% are singletons. This clonotype was counted at least ten times.

The sample here was whole blood, taken in connection with sensitization to the hapten diphenylcyclopropenone (DPC). The TCR comes from a woman aged 18 to 35 with alopecia areata. Some clones in this sample may be carry-over from other donors' samples. The chain recombines TRBV28 with TRBJ2-7; D remains ambiguous. The CDR3 DNA is TGTGCCAGCAGAACCAGAGGCTGGGACTACGAGCAGTACTTC. It translates to CASRTRGWDYEQYF.